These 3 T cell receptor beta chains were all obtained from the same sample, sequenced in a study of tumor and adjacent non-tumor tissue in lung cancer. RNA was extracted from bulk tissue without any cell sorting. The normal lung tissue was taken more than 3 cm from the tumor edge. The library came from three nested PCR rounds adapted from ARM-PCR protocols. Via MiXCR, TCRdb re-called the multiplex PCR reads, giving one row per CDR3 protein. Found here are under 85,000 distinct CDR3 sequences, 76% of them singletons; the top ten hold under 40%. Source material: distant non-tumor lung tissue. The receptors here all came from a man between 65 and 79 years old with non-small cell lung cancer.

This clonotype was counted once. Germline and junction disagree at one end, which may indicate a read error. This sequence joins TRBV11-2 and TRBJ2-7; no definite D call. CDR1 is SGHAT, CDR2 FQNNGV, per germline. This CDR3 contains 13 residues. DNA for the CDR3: TGTACCAGCAGCTCGAACACGGTCCACGAGCAGTACTTC. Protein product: CTSSSNTVHEQYF. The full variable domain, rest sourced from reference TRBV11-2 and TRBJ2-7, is EAGVAQSPRYKIIEKRQSVAFWCNPISGHATLYWYQQILGQGPKLLIQFQNNGVVDDSQLPKDRFSAERLKGVDSTLKIQPAKLEDSAVYLCTSSSNTVHEQYFGPGTRLTVT.

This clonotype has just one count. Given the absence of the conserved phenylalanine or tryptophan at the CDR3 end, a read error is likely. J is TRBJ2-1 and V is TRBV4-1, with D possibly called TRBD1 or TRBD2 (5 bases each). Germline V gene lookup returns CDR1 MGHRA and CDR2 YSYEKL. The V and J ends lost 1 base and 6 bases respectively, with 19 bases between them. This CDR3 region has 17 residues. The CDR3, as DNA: TGCGCCAGCAGCCAAGTCTTTAACGGGACGGGGCGCAATGAGCAGTTCATC. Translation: CASSQVFNGTGRNEQFI.

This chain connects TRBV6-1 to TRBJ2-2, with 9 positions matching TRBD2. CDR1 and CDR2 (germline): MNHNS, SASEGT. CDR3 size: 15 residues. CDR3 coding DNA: TGTGCAATCAGCGAATTTAGCGGGAGAACCGGGGAGCTGTTTTTT. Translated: CAISEFSGRTGELFF.